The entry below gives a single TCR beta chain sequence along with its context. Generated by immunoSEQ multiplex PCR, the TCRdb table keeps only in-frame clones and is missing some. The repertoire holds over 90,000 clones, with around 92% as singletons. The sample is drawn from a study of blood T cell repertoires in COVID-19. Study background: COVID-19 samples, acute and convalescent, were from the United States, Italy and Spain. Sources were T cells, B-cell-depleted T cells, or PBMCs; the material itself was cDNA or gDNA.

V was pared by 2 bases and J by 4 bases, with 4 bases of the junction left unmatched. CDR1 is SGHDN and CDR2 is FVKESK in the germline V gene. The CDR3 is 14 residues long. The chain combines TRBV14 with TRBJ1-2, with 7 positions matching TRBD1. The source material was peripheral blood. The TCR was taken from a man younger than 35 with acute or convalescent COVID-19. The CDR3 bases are TGTGCCAGCAGCCAAAACAGGGGAGGCTATGGCTACACCTTC. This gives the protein CASSQNRGGYGYTF. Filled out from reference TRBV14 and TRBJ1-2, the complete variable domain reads EAGVTQFPSHSVIEKGQTVTLRCDPISGHDNLYWYRRVMGKEIKFLLHFVKESKQDESGMPNNRFLAERTGGTYSTLKVQPAELEDSGVYFCASSQNRGGYGYTFGSGTRLTVV.